The entry that follows covers one T cell receptor (beta chain) sequence. The target antigen is unknown. This sample stems from a study of CD8 T cells in Susac syndrome. Study results and limitations: As the study acknowledged, the number of individuals in its TCR sequencing and HLA analysis was relatively small.

Reverse transcription of about 0.45 to 1 ug RNA was performed with random hexamers. TCRdb independently ran MiXCR on the immunoSEQ multiplex PCR reads; one entry per CDR3 protein. The sample records about 300,000 distinct CDR3 sequences, about nine tenths being singletons. Germline CDR1 reads LGHNA; CDR2 reads YSLEER. V dropped 4 bases and J dropped 3 bases, with 19 bases sitting between them. The CDR3 totals 17 residues. Sequenced: CD8+ T cells from PBMCs. This receptor was obtained from a human donor with multiple sclerosis. The V and J genes are TRBV4-3 and TRBJ2-1, with D maybe TRBD2 (6 bases). As DNA, the CDR3 is TGCGCCAGCAGCCGAGGGGTGGCGGGGTTGTACTACAATGAGCAGTTCTTC. Its translation is CASSRGVAGLYYNEQFF.